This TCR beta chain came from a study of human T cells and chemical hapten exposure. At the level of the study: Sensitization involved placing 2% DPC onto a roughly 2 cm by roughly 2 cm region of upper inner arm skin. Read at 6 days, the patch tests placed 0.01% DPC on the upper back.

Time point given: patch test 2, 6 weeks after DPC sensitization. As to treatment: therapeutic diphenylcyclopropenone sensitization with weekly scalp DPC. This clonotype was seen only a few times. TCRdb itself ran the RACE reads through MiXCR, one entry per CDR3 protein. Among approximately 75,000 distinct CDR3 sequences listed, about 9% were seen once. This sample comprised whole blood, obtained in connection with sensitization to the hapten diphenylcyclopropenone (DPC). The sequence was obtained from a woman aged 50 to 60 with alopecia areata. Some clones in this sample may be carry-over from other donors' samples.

As DNA, the CDR3 is TGTGCCAGCAGTTCAACTAGTCGAGGAGAGACCCAGTACTTC. This encodes CASSSTSRGETQYF. The chain recombines TRBV12-3 or TRBV12-4 with TRBJ2-5; D may be TRBD2 (5 bases). The CDR3 totals 14 residues. Deletions cut 4 bases from V and 4 bases from J, with 13 bases between.